These 20 T cell receptor beta chains came from one sample sequenced in a study of blood T cell repertoires in COVID-19. The assay was immunoSEQ multiplex PCR, and TCRdb's table has in-frame clones only and misses some. The sample has 150,000 to 200,000 clones; approximately 80% are singletons. Sequenced material: PBMCs or T cells enriched from blood (not recorded which). These receptors were obtained from a man between 65 and 85 years old who had been exposed to COVID-19.

The chain combines TRBV7-2 with TRBJ1-2; tentatively, D is TRBD1 (6 bases). With 2 bases removed from V and 5 bases from J, the gap between germline ends came to 18 bases. The CDR3 is 16 residues long. Germline V gene sequence: CDR1 SGHTA, CDR2 FQGNSA. As DNA, the CDR3 is TGTGCCAGCAGCTTAACCCGGGGGGGCTCGGGGTATGGCTACACCTTC. Its protein product is CASSLTRGGSGYGYTF. Full variable domain (missing parts from reference TRBV7-2 and TRBJ1-2): GAGVSQSPSNKVTEKGKDVELRCDPISGHTALYWYRQSLGQGLEFLIYFQGNSAPDKSGLPSDRFSAERTGGSVSTLTIQRTQQEDSAVYLCASSLTRGGSGYGYTFGSGTRLTVV.

The V call is TRBV28, the J call TRBJ2-1; 11 bases agree with TRBD2. Germline CDR1 is MDHEN and CDR2 is SYDVKM. Trimming at V came to 5 bases and at J to 7 bases, leaving 16 bases not matched to a gene. The CDR3 has 18 amino acids. The CDR3 is CASSLGVSGRDLRNEQFF. Written as DNA, the CDR3 is TGTGCCAGCAGTCTAGGGGTTAGCGGGAGGGATTTGAGGAATGAGCAGTTCTTC.

V gene TRBV7-9 combines with J gene TRBJ1-1; 7 nucleotides match TRBD1. From germline, CDR1 is SEHNR and CDR2 FQNEAQ (reference sequence). The CDR3 runs 14 residues. V trimming: 7 bases; J trimming: 5 bases; junction bases outside the gene matches: 10. Here the CDR3 reads CASTYLTGETEAFF. The CDR3 nucleotides are TGTGCCAGCACCTACTTAACAGGGGAGACTGAAGCTTTCTTT.

In this sample, this clone turned up once. The genes are TRBV2 and TRBJ1-2, with D possibly being TRBD1 (6 bases). Germline V gives CDR1 SNHLY, CDR2 FYNNEI. This CDR3 region has 14 residues. Trimming pared 6 bases from V and 8 bases from J, leaving 19 bases between. CDR3 sequence: CASRANRGGRGYTF. In DNA form, the CDR3 reads TGTGCCAGCAGAGCCAATCGGGGGGGGCGAGGCTACACCTTC. The complete variable domain, with remaining parts taken from reference TRBV2 and TRBJ1-2, reads EPEVTQTPSHQVTQMGQEVILRCVPISNHLYFYWYRQILGQKVEFLVSFYNNEISEKSEIFDDQFSVERPDGSNFTLKIRSTKLEDSAMYFCASRANRGGRGYTFGSGTRLTVV.

The genes are TRBV10-3 and TRBJ2-3; the D gene is possibly TRBD2 (7 bases). The CDR3 has 15 amino acids. V lost 7 bases and J lost 0, with 14 bases in between. Germline lookup yields CDR1 ENHRY and CDR2 SYGVKD. The CDR3 protein is CAIKGERESTDTQYF. CDR3 bases: TGTGCCATCAAGGGGGAGCGGGAAAGCACAGATACGCAGTATTTT.

The rearrangement uses TRBV29-1 and TRBJ1-2; D is undetermined. Germline V gives CDR1 SQVTM, CDR2 ANQGSEA. V dropped 4 bases and J dropped 3 bases, with 6 bases sitting between them. The CDR3 consists of 11 residues. CDR3 loop: CSVGTDYGYTF. The CDR3 bases are TGCAGCGTTGGGACTGACTATGGCTACACCTTC.

The rearrangement joins TRBV3-1 (or the pseudogene TRBV3-2) to TRBJ1-1; the D is unclear. V shed 1 base and J shed 1 base, with 7 bases lying between them. This CDR3 contains 14 residues. The germline gives CDR1 LGHDT, CDR2 YNNKEL (reference sequence). The CDR3 DNA is TGTGCCAGCAGCCAAGTGGGCCCGAACACTGAAGCTTTCTTT. Translated: CASSQVGPNTEAFF.

V usage is TRBV28 and J usage is TRBJ1-2, with TRBD1 as a possible D gene (6 bases). This CDR3 comprises 15 residues. Germline V gene data show CDR1 as MDHEN and CDR2 as SYDVKM. Trimming removed 4 bases at V and 3 bases at J, with 15 bases between. CDR3 amino acids: CASSSGGGAHYGYTF. The CDR3, as DNA: TGTGCCAGCAGTTCCGGCGGGGGCGCGCACTATGGCTACACCTTC.

The rearrangement uses TRBV4-3 and TRBJ1-2; the match to TRBD1 covers 10 bases. The V gene end was trimmed by 0 bases and the J gene end by 8 bases; junction bases not matched to a gene: 9. The germline CDR1 and CDR2 sequences are LGHNA and YSLEER. This CDR3 has 16 residues. CDR3 bases: TGCGCCAGCAGCCAAGATGTCCCCGACAGGGGGCAAGGCTACACCTTC. This gives the protein CASSQDVPDRGQGYTF.

The gene calls are TRBV6-5 and TRBJ1-4, with D possibly TRBD1 on 6 matching bases. The V gene's germline CDR1 is MNHEY and CDR2 SVGAGI. V lost 9 bases, J lost 8 bases, and 19 bases lay in between. This CDR3 has 14 residues. The CDR3 loop reads CASKTQGNWEKLFF. The CDR3 coding sequence is TGTGCCAGTAAGACGCAGGGGAATTGGGAAAAACTGTTTTTT.

V is TRBV5-5 and J is TRBJ1-2, with TRBD1 identical over 9 bases. Germline CDR1 is SGHKS and CDR2 is YYEKEE (reference sequence). Trimming at V came to 3 bases and at J to 7 bases, leaving 13 bases not matched to a gene. This CDR3 contains 16 residues. CDR3: CASSSLGQGIMAGYTF. In nucleotides, the CDR3 is TGTGCCAGCAGCTCCTTAGGACAGGGGATAATGGCTGGCTACACCTTC. Based on the CDR3 plus reference TRBV5-5 and TRBJ1-2, the full variable domain is DAGVTQSPTHLIKTRGQQVTLRCSPISGHKSVSWYQQVLGQGPQFIFQYYEKEERGRGNFPDRFSARQFPNYSSELNVNALLLGDSALYLCASSSLGQGIMAGYTFGSGTRLTVV.

The chain has TRBV19 and TRBJ2-1; TRBD2 matches 7 bases. The CDR3 length is 14 residues. Trimming at V came to 3 bases and at J to 6 bases, leaving 5 bases not matched to a gene. Per germline, CDR1 LNHDA and CDR2 SQIVND (reference sequence). The DNA for the CDR3 is TGTGCCAGTAGTATCACTAGCGACCGCAATGAGCAGTTCTTC. Translating it yields CASSITSDRNEQFF.

The chain has TRBV19 and TRBJ2-7, with 8 positions matching TRBD1. The CDR3 sequence is 15 residues long. CDR1 is LNHDA and CDR2 is SQIVND in the germline V gene (reference sequence). The ends lost 1 base at V and 3 bases at J; junction bases unmatched: 5. As DNA, the CDR3 is TGTGCCAGTAGTATAGGAGGGACAGGAGGCTACGAGCAGTACTTC. This translates into CASSIGGTGGYEQYF.

CDR3 in amino acids: CASSVDPAGVLSEQYF. The CDR3 DNA sequence: TGTGCCAGCAGCGTAGACCCAGCGGGGGTCCTCTCCGAGCAGTACTTC. The chain has TRBV9 and TRBJ2-7, with 8 bases lining up with TRBD2. J gave up 6 bases and V 0 bases, and 11 bases lay outside the gene matches. The CDR3 is 16 amino acids. In germline, CDR1 is SGDLS, CDR2 YYNGEE.

The sample holds a few counts of this clone. The chain carries TRBV28 and TRBJ1-3, with D possibly being TRBD1 (6 bases). V shed 2 bases and J shed 5 bases, with 7 bases lying between them. The CDR3 contains 13 residues. Germline V gene lookup returns CDR1 MDHEN and CDR2 SYDVKM. The CDR3 region is CASSLGQRNTIYF. For the CDR3, the DNA is TGTGCCAGCAGTTTAGGACAGAGAAACACCATATATTTT.

The V call is TRBV5-1, the J call TRBJ2-7; unclear D gene. CDR1 is SGHRS, CDR2 YFSETQ, per germline. Between the trimmed V and J ends, which lost 0 bases and 4 bases, there was a span of 11 bases. This CDR3 is 14 amino acids long. This CDR3 reads CASSLAQQAYEQYF. The CDR3 bases are TGCGCCAGCAGCTTGGCCCAGCAGGCTTACGAGCAGTACTTC.

The genes are TRBV7-9 and TRBJ1-1; D is uncertain. Germline V lookup: CDR1 SEHNR, CDR2 FQNEAQ (reference sequence). This CDR3 has 15 residues. V lost 5 bases, J lost 9 bases, and 22 bases lay in between. This CDR3 reads CASSLNPSVGDKAFF. The CDR3 DNA sequence: TGTGCCAGCAGCCTTAACCCCTCAGTCGGGGATAAAGCTTTCTTT. The full variable domain, with the rest looked up from reference TRBV7-9 and TRBJ1-1, is DTGVSQNPRHKITKRGQNVTFRCDPISEHNRLYWYRQTLGQGPEFLTYFQNEAQLEKSRLLSDRFSAERPKGSFSTLEIQRTEQGDSAMYLCASSLNPSVGDKAFFGQGTRLTVV.

This chain uses TRBV15 with TRBJ1-4, with TRBD1 as a possible D gene (6 bases). This CDR3 comprises 14 residues. CDR1 and CDR2 from the germline V gene are LNHNV and YYDKDF (reference sequence). Deletions cut 5 bases from V and 10 bases from J, with 17 bases between. In nucleotides, the CDR3 is TGTGCCACCAGCCCGATCCGGGACATTGGAAAACTGTTTTTT. This encodes CATSPIRDIGKLFF.

This chain joins TRBV2 and TRBJ1-1; D perhaps matches TRBD1 (5 bases). The ends were cut back, 5 bases at V and 6 bases at J, with 13 bases in the middle. Germline loops: CDR1 SNHLY, CDR2 FYNNEI. The CDR3 length is 13 residues. CDR3 amino acids: CASSTGVSSEAFF. The DNA for the CDR3 is TGTGCCAGCAGTACAGGTGTATCCTCTGAAGCTTTCTTT.

J is TRBJ1-1 and V is TRBV2; tentative D call: TRBD1 (5 bases). From germline, CDR1 is SNHLY and CDR2 FYNNEI. The CDR3 contains 13 residues. V lost 6 bases, J lost 0 bases, and 8 bases lay in between. This CDR3 reads CASRPGMNTEAFF. The DNA of the CDR3 is TGTGCCAGCAGGCCAGGGATGAACACTGAAGCTTTCTTT.